The T cell receptor (beta chain) described here comes from a study of T cells in Graves' hyperthyroidism and ophthalmopathy. Study findings and constraints: Through a model of 13 V-J features, ophthalmopathy was separated from stable hyperthyroidism. Most expanded thyroid clonotypes above 0.001 also appeared in blood.

This CDR3 has 11 amino acids. Germline V gene lookup returns CDR1 SQVTM and CDR2 ANQGSEA. Trimming removed 4 bases from V and 5 bases from J, with 8 bases in between. This clonotype showed up many times. The antigen remains unidentified. Amplification yielded TCR beta CDR3 regions, with RNA transcripts as the source. TCR CDR3 underwent first-round RT-PCR with the HTBI primer set. TCRdb passed the multiplex PCR reads through MiXCR, listing each CDR3 protein once. This sample has more than 500,000 distinct CDR3 sequences, with over 45% found just once. Each diagnosis was grounded in clinical symptoms, serum thyroxine and TRAb, thyroid ultrasound, and orbital computed tomography.

The source of this sequence is an adult woman with Graves' disease, either hyperthyroidism or ophthalmopathy (not recorded which). Sequenced material: peripheral blood or thyroid tissue (not recorded which). The chain joins TRBV29-1 to TRBJ2-5; D call uncertain. The CDR3 DNA reads TGCAGCGTTGGGATGGGGGAGACCCAGTACTTC. This codes for CSVGMGETQYF.